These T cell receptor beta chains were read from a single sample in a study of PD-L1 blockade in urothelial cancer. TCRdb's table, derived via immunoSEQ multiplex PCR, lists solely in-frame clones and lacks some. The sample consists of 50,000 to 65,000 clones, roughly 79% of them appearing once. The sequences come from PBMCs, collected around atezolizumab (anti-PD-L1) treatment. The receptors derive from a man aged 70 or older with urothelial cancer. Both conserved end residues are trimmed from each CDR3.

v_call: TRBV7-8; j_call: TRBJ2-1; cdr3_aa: ASSLVARHNEQF
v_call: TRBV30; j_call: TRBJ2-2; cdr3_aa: AWSVWGTGTGELF
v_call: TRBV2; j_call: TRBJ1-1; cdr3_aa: ASSALGQGRTEAF
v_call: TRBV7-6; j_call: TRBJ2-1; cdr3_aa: ASSSRGRGSYNEQF
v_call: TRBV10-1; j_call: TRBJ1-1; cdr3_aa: ASSNSLNTEAF
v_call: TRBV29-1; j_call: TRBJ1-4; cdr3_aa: SVEEGRGRLTNEKLF
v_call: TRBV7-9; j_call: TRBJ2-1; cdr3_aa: ASSLTSGYNEQF
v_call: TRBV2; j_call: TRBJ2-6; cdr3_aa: ASRLNRDRDSGANVLT
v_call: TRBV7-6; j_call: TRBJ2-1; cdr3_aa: ASSLGGVYNEQF
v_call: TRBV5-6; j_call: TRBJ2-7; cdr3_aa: ASSSGAYEQY
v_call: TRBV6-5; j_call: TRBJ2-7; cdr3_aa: ASSLRFTSTYEQY
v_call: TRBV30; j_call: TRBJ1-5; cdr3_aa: AWSTGTGYDQPQH
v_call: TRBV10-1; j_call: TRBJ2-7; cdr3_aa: ASSESSGGRTSGEQY
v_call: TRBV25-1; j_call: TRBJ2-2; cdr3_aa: ASSDTRFPGELF
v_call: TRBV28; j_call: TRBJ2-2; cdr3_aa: ASSLYQGYTGELF
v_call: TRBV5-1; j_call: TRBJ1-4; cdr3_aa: ASSLGQGAANEKLF
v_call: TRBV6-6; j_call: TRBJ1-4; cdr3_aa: ASSADRVPGGKLF
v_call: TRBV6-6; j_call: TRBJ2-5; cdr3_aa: ASSYSRPTGAETQY
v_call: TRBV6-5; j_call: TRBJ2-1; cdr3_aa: ASSLISEGEQF
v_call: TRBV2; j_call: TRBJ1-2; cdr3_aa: ASSLQGGYGYT
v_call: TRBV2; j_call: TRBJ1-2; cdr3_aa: ASSEAGQPNGYT
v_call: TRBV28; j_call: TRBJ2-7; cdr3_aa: ASNYRAYSYEQY
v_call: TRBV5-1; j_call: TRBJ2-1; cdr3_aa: ASSSRLAAYNEQF
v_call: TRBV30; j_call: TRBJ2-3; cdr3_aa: AWSSGGGSLTDTQY
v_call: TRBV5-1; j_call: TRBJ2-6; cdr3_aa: ASSRTGAGANVLT
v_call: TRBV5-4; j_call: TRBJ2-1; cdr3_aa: ASSLRANEQF
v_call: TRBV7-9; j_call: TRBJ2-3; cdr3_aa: ASSSGLAGSTDTQY
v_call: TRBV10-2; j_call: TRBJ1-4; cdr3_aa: ASSESGRGNEKLF
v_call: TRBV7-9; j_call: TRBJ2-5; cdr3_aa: ASSPTPAGVGETQY
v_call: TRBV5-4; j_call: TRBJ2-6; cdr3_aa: ASSLVGRGPSGANVLT
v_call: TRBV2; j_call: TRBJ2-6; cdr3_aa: ASSGAGSLRGANVLT
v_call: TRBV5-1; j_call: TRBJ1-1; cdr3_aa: ASSWTNRGANTEAF
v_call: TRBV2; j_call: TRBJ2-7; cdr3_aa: ASSQPRTGFDEQY
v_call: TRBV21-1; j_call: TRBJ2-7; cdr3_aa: ASSKAERDSYEQY
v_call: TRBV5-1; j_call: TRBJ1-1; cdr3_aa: ASSSTGADTEAF
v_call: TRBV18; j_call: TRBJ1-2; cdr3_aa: ASSPTDTGGYT
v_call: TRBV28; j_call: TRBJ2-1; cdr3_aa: ASSLSQGYNEQF
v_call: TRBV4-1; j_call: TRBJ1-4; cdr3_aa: ASSQGGRVVATNEKLF
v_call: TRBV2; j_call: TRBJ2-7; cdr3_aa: ASSEVAGVVQEQY
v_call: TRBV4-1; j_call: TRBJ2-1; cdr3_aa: ASSQDPSVKF
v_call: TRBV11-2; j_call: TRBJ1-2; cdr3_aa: ASSPLRRLSNYGYT
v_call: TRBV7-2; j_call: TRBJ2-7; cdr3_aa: ASSLAHGRENEQY